Shown below are 9 T cell receptor beta chains from a single sample sequenced in a study of untreated major depressive disorder. Overall study findings and caveats: CD4+ T cells from depressed patients used TRBV05-01 (Vbeta 5.1) more often than controls.

Only in-frame clones appear in the TCRdb table, and some are missing; sequencing was by immunoSEQ multiplex PCR. The sample has around 13,000 clones; around 90% are singletons. What these receptors recognize is not known. The sample taken for sequencing was CD4+ T cells from PBMCs. Every receptor here comes from a man aged 25-45 years with major depressive disorder.

The chain couples TRBV7-9 to TRBJ1-2, with 9 bases that match TRBD1. V lost 4 bases to trimming and J lost 7 bases; unmatched junction nucleotides: 7. The length of the CDR3 is 14 residues. The germline gives CDR1 SEHNR, CDR2 FQNEAQ (reference sequence). DNA for the CDR3: TGTGCCAGCAGCTCCGGGACAGGGACTGGTGGCTACACCTTC. Its translation is CASSSGTGTGGYTF.

The CDR3 here is CASSLDRGDTDTQYF. In nucleotides, the CDR3 is TGTGCCAGCAGCCTCGACAGGGGGGACACAGATACGCAGTATTTT. The chain has TRBV5-4 and TRBJ2-3; 9 nucleotides match TRBD1. Germline V CDR1 and CDR2: SGHNT, YYREEE (reference sequence). Trimming cost V 4 bases and J 2 bases; bases outside gene matches: 5. The CDR3 length is 15 residues.

J is TRBJ1-1 and V is TRBV6-5, with D perhaps TRBD1 (5 bases). V gave up 2 bases and J gave up 10 bases, with 11 bases separating them. Germline V lookup: CDR1 MNHEY, CDR2 SVGAGI. CDR3 length: 12 residues. CDR3: CASSYARGRAFF. DNA of the CDR3: TGTGCCAGCAGTTACGCGAGGGGCAGAGCTTTCTTT.

The chain is built from TRBV18 and TRBJ2-7; D is perhaps TRBD1 or TRBD2 (5 bases each). Germline CDR1 is KGHSH and CDR2 is LQKENI. This CDR3 is 14 amino acids long. Trimming removed 5 bases from V and 3 bases from J, with 14 bases in between. CDR3 in DNA: TGTGCCAGCTCATCCACCGGGACCCACTACGAGCAGTACTTC. Encoded protein: CASSSTGTHYEQYF.

The chain joins TRBV28 to TRBJ2-7; no definite D call. CDR1 is MDHEN and CDR2 is SYDVKM in the germline V gene. The V end lost 4 bases, the J end lost 2 bases, and 6 bases lay between the germline ends. The CDR3 is 12 residues long. The chain's CDR3 is CASSSRAYEQYF. DNA of the CDR3: TGTGCCAGCAGTTCCCGAGCCTACGAGCAGTACTTC.

V usage is TRBV5-4 and J usage is TRBJ1-1, with D perhaps TRBD1 (5 bases). The CDR3 runs to 15 residues. The germline V gene has CDR1 SGHNT and CDR2 YYREEE (reference sequence). V was clipped by 0 bases and J by 5 bases, with 14 bases between them. As DNA, the CDR3 is TGTGCCAGCAGCTTGGTCTATGGGGGACGGACTGAAGCTTTCTTT. Residues: CASSLVYGGRTEAFF.

V is TRBV6-5 and J is TRBJ2-3, with no clear D. Deletions cut 9 bases from V and 3 bases from J, with 16 bases between. The CDR3 is 14 residues long. The V gene's germline CDR1 is MNHEY and CDR2 SVGAGI. The DNA of the CDR3 is TGTGCCAGGCGCGGTTTCACAATGACAGATACGCAGTATTTT. Protein product: CARRGFTMTDTQYF.

The chain is built from TRBV15 and TRBJ2-1; TRBD1 matches 10 bases. The germline V gene has CDR1 LNHNV and CDR2 YYDKDF (reference sequence). This CDR3 has 15 amino acids. The ends lost 4 bases at V and 8 bases at J; junction bases unmatched: 8. CDR3 coding DNA: TGTGCCACCAGCACTGACAGGGGGCGGAAAGATGAGCAGTTCTTC. This codes for CATSTDRGRKDEQFF.

This chain uses TRBV28 with TRBJ1-5; no reliable D call. The germline gives CDR1 MDHEN, CDR2 SYDVKM. The CDR3 is 16 residues long. Between the trimmed V and J ends, which lost 5 bases and 1 base, there was a span of 15 bases. The CDR3 sequence: CASSPPMSGSNQPQHF. In nucleotides, the CDR3 is TGTGCCAGCAGTCCGCCCATGAGCGGAAGCAATCAGCCCCAGCATTTT.